This TCR beta chain was documented in a study of T cells in Graves' hyperthyroidism and ophthalmopathy. Study-wide results and caveats: In simple terms, a model built on 13 V-J features told ophthalmopathy apart from stable hyperthyroidism.

Comment on this clonotype: Its antigen is not known.

Ophthalmopathy patients all had a Clinical Activity Score of at least 3, a NOSPECS grade of at least 4 and disease under 3 months old. TCR beta CDR3 regions were amplified from RNA transcripts. Carried out on the TCR CDR3, a first-round RT-PCR used the HTBI primer set. TCRdb ran MiXCR on the multiplex PCR reads and lists one entry per CDR3 protein. The data show about 640,000 distinct CDR3 sequences, around 20% seen once. The junction had 9 bases not matched to a gene; V was cut back by 4 bases and J by 1 base. From germline, CDR1 is SGHNT and CDR2 YYREEE (reference sequence). The CDR3 runs 18 residues.

The chain carries TRBV5-4 and TRBJ2-7; 15 bases line up with TRBD2. The sample was blood. This TCR was recovered from a man aged 25-45 years with Graves' ophthalmopathy. CDR3 sequence: CASSQGLAGGFPSYEQYF. In DNA form, the CDR3 reads TGTGCCAGCAGCCAGGGACTAGCGGGAGGCTTCCCATCCTACGAGCAGTACTTC.